Presented here are 8 T cell receptor beta chains from one specimen sequenced in a study of blood T cell repertoires in COVID-19. Here immunoSEQ multiplex PCR was the method, and the copy in TCRdb shows in-frame clones only, minus some. The sample lists about 170,000 clones; about 85% were seen once. The sample taken for sequencing was peripheral blood. The receptors shown here come from a man in his 60s who had recovered from COVID-19.

The V call is TRBV5-8, the J call TRBJ1-6; D is possibly TRBD1 (6 bases). The germline V and J ends were trimmed by 4 bases and 9 bases, with 20 bases remaining between them. This CDR3 is built from 16 residues. Germline V gene data show CDR1 as SGHTS and CDR2 as YDEGEE. The CDR3 protein is CASSPRVTGSSSPLHF. In nucleotides, the CDR3 is TGTGCCAGCAGCCCTCGAGTGACAGGTTCTAGTTCACCCCTCCACTTT.

The chain recombines TRBV3-1 (or the pseudogene TRBV3-2) with TRBJ1-2; possibly TRBD1 for D (6 bases). V was trimmed by 7 bases and J by 3 bases, leaving 12 bases between them. The CDR3 contains 13 residues. The germline V gene has CDR1 LGHDT and CDR2 YNNKEL (reference sequence). CDR3 sequence: CASTSTGDYGYTF. DNA of the CDR3: TGTGCCAGCACCTCGACAGGCGACTATGGCTACACCTTC.

The genes are TRBV4-2 and TRBJ1-3; no definite D call. This CDR3 has 15 amino acids. V was cut by 2 bases and J by 0 bases, with 8 bases left in between. Germline lookup yields CDR1 LGHNA and CDR2 YNFKEQ. DNA of the CDR3: TGTGCCAGCAGCCAAAATAGACTCTCTGGAAACACCATATATTTT. It yields the protein CASSQNRLSGNTIYF.

The CDR3 DNA follows: TGTGCCTGGGACCCGGGACAGGTTACCTACGAGCAGTACTTC. This sequence encodes CAWDPGQVTYEQYF. The chain couples TRBV30 to TRBJ2-7; TRBD1 matches at 8 bases. This CDR3 has 14 residues. Germline lookup yields CDR1 GTSNPN and CDR2 SVGIG (reference sequence). Unmatched junction bases numbered 8, after V lost 5 bases and J lost 2 bases.

This clone was recorded a few times. CDR3: CASDDRTIGGQPQHF. DNA for the CDR3: TGTGCCAGCGATGACAGGACCATTGGCGGTCAGCCCCAGCATTTT. The chain joins TRBV6-5 to TRBJ1-5; possible D gene TRBD1, 6 bases. Germline V gives CDR1 MNHEY, CDR2 SVGAGI. CDR3 size: 15 residues. V lost 8 bases, J lost 6 bases, and 20 bases lay in between.

The chain recombines TRBV7-3 with TRBJ1-1, with D unclear. Trimming stripped 3 bases from V and 1 base from J, with 3 bases between. From germline, CDR1 is SGHTA and CDR2 FQGTGA. This CDR3 is built from 12 residues. The CDR3 DNA reads TGTGCCAGCAGCTTCGGGAACACTGAAGCTTTCTTT. It encodes CASSFGNTEAFF.

The rearrangement uses TRBV4-3 and TRBJ2-2; D gene unclear. The V end lost 1 base, the J end lost 5 bases, and 5 bases lay between the germline ends. This CDR3 region has 13 residues. Germline V gene lookup returns CDR1 LGHNA and CDR2 YSLEER. CDR3 DNA sequence: TGCGCCAGCAGCCAAGTCAGTACCGGGGAGCTGTTTTTT. Protein: CASSQVSTGELFF.

The V gene is TRBV5-1, the J gene TRBJ2-7; a possible D gene is TRBD2 (6 bases). The CDR3 has 13 amino acids. Germline CDR1 is SGHRS and CDR2 is YFSETQ. Trimming shortened V by 5 bases and J by 5 bases, and 14 bases separated the two germline ends. CDR3 nucleotides: TGCGCCAGCAGGGGAAGACTAGACCACGAGCAGTACTTC. Translation gives CASRGRLDHEQYF.